Listed below are T cell receptor beta chains from one sample, sequenced in a study of OX40 agonist ivuxolimab in advanced cancers. Repertoires were generated with immunoSEQ multiplex PCR, while TCRdb's copy carries only in-frame clones and drops some. Of some 100,000 clones listed, roughly nine tenths were seen once; the top ten hold less than 3.5%. The specimen comprised CD4+ or CD8+ T cells sorted from blood, sampled in a trial of the OX40 agonist ivuxolimab. These receptors were obtained from an adult with an advanced solid tumor such as melanoma, head and neck, liver or kidney cancer. CDR3s include the opening cysteine and the closing phenylalanine or tryptophan. The order of the fields is CDR3 length, D gene, J gene, clone size, V gene, CDR3 DNA, CDR3 protein. The D gene is left open where the match is weak. Some rows have no size entry. The others give once, few or many, or a class for an expanded clone.

cdr3_length: 10; d_call: -; j_call: TRBJ1-5; clone_size: -; v_call: TRBV6-1; cdr3_nt: TGTGCCAGCAGTGGACAGCCCCAGCATTTT; cdr3_aa: CASSGQPQHF
cdr3_length: 14; d_call: -; j_call: TRBJ2-7; clone_size: -; v_call: TRBV19; cdr3_nt: TGTGCCAGTAGTATGCTGTACAGGGACGGCGAGCAGTACTTC; cdr3_aa: CASSMLYRDGEQYF
cdr3_length: 15; d_call: TRBD1; j_call: TRBJ2-1; clone_size: -; v_call: TRBV27; cdr3_nt: TGTGCCAGCAGTCCTCCAGGGGGCGCCTGGACTGAGCAGTTCTTC; cdr3_aa: CASSPPGGAWTEQFF
cdr3_length: 12; d_call: -; j_call: TRBJ2-1; clone_size: -; v_call: TRBV6-5; cdr3_nt: TGTGCCAGCAGCCCAGCGGGCAATGAGCAGTTCTTC; cdr3_aa: CASSPAGNEQFF
cdr3_length: 14; d_call: TRBD1; j_call: TRBJ1-1; clone_size: -; v_call: TRBV13; cdr3_nt: TGTGCCAGCAGATCAGGGACAGGGAACACTGAAGCTTTCTTT; cdr3_aa: CASRSGTGNTEAFF
cdr3_length: 14; d_call: TRBD2; j_call: TRBJ2-1; clone_size: -; v_call: TRBV27; cdr3_nt: TGTGCCTCAAAAAGCGGGGGGGCTGGTAATGAGCAGTTCTTC; cdr3_aa: CASKSGGAGNEQFF
cdr3_length: 15; d_call: -; j_call: TRBJ1-6; clone_size: -; v_call: TRBV27; cdr3_nt: TGTGCCAGCAGTTGGGTCGGGTTAGGGGATTCACCCCTCCACTTT; cdr3_aa: CASSWVGLGDSPLHF
cdr3_length: 12; d_call: -; j_call: TRBJ1-2; clone_size: -; v_call: TRBV4-3; cdr3_nt: TGCGCCAGCAGCCAAGATGGCCGCACGCAGACCTTC; cdr3_aa: CASSQDGRTQTF
cdr3_length: 15; d_call: -; j_call: TRBJ1-2; clone_size: -; v_call: TRBV7-8; cdr3_nt: TGTGCCAGCAGCTCTCCTGGTATCCTGAGGGATGGCTACACCTTC; cdr3_aa: CASSSPGILRDGYTF
cdr3_length: 12; d_call: -; j_call: TRBJ2-7; clone_size: -; v_call: TRBV5-1; cdr3_nt: TGCGCCAGCAGCGCCCCGGAGGGAGAGCAGTACTTC; cdr3_aa: CASSAPEGEQYF
cdr3_length: 14; d_call: -; j_call: TRBJ1-2; clone_size: -; v_call: TRBV6-5; cdr3_nt: TGTGCCAGCAGTTACTCAGGGTACAACTATGGCTACACCTTC; cdr3_aa: CASSYSGYNYGYTF
cdr3_length: 12; d_call: TRBD1; j_call: TRBJ2-7; clone_size: -; v_call: TRBV7-6; cdr3_nt: TGTGCCAGCAGCTTAGGACCGGGACAGGAGTACTTC; cdr3_aa: CASSLGPGQEYF
cdr3_length: 15; d_call: TRBD1; j_call: TRBJ2-7; clone_size: -; v_call: TRBV27; cdr3_nt: TGTGCCAGCAGTTTATCGGGACAGGGTATCCACGAGCAGTACTTC; cdr3_aa: CASSLSGQGIHEQYF
cdr3_length: 13; d_call: -; j_call: TRBJ1-5; clone_size: -; v_call: TRBV19; cdr3_nt: TGTGCCAGTAGTATGCCGGGGAATCAGCCCCAGCATTTT; cdr3_aa: CASSMPGNQPQHF
cdr3_length: 13; d_call: -; j_call: TRBJ1-1; clone_size: few; v_call: TRBV30; cdr3_nt: TGTGCCTGCCCTACCCCCGGATACACTGAAGCTTTCTTT; cdr3_aa: CACPTPGYTEAFF
cdr3_length: 14; d_call: -; j_call: TRBJ2-3; clone_size: -; v_call: TRBV7-9; cdr3_nt: TGTGCCAGCAGCTTAAGCGGCCGCACAGATACGCAGTATTTT; cdr3_aa: CASSLSGRTDTQYF
cdr3_length: 12; d_call: -; j_call: TRBJ2-7; clone_size: -; v_call: TRBV13; cdr3_nt: TGTGCCAGCAGCTTAGCAGGGTACGAGCAGTACTTC; cdr3_aa: CASSLAGYEQYF
cdr3_length: 15; d_call: TRBD1; j_call: TRBJ2-1; clone_size: -; v_call: TRBV12-5; cdr3_nt: TGTGCTAGTGGGGAAGGGACAGGGGGCGCAAATGAGCAGTTCTTC; cdr3_aa: CASGEGTGGANEQFF
cdr3_length: 16; d_call: -; j_call: TRBJ1-1; clone_size: -; v_call: TRBV6-4; cdr3_nt: TGTGCCAGCAGCAGTACAGTTTCCCTAATTATGACTGAAGCTTTCTTT; cdr3_aa: CASSSTVSLIMTEAFF
cdr3_length: 13; d_call: -; j_call: TRBJ2-7; clone_size: -; v_call: TRBV11-2; cdr3_nt: TGTGCCAGCAGCTTAGGACAGCCCTACGAGCAGTACTTC; cdr3_aa: CASSLGQPYEQYF
cdr3_length: 13; d_call: -; j_call: TRBJ2-2; clone_size: -; v_call: TRBV5-6; cdr3_nt: TGTGCCAGCAGCCCAGGGTGGACCGGGGAGCTGTTTTTT; cdr3_aa: CASSPGWTGELFF
cdr3_length: 13; d_call: -; j_call: TRBJ2-1; clone_size: -; v_call: TRBV5-1; cdr3_nt: TGCGCCAGCAGCTTGGCCGGGCGCAATGAGCAGTTCTTC; cdr3_aa: CASSLAGRNEQFF
cdr3_length: 17; d_call: TRBD1; j_call: TRBJ2-7; clone_size: -; v_call: TRBV4-1; cdr3_nt: TGCGCCAGCAGCCAAGATCTGGGACAGGGGGCTTTCTACGAGCAGTACTTC; cdr3_aa: CASSQDLGQGAFYEQYF
cdr3_length: 13; d_call: -; j_call: TRBJ2-7; clone_size: -; v_call: TRBV5-1; cdr3_nt: TGCGCCAGCAGCTTGCCAGGGGCACACGAGCAGTACTTC; cdr3_aa: CASSLPGAHEQYF
cdr3_length: 14; d_call: TRBD1; j_call: TRBJ2-5; clone_size: -; v_call: TRBV5-1; cdr3_nt: TGCGCCAGCGCCTCCGGACAGGCTGAAGAGACCCAGTACTTC; cdr3_aa: CASASGQAEETQYF
cdr3_length: 13; d_call: -; j_call: TRBJ1-2; clone_size: -; v_call: TRBV5-6; cdr3_nt: TGTGCCAGCAGCTTGGAGAGGGGAGGTGGCTACACCTTC; cdr3_aa: CASSLERGGGYTF
cdr3_length: 14; d_call: TRBD1; j_call: TRBJ1-1; clone_size: -; v_call: TRBV9; cdr3_nt: TGTGCCAGCAGCGCGACAGGGGTGAACACTGAAGCTTTCTTT; cdr3_aa: CASSATGVNTEAFF
cdr3_length: 15; d_call: TRBD1; j_call: TRBJ1-4; clone_size: -; v_call: TRBV11-2; cdr3_nt: TGTGCCAGCAGCTCCCTAACAGGGGATGGGGAAAAACTGTTTTTT; cdr3_aa: CASSSLTGDGEKLFF
cdr3_length: 15; d_call: -; j_call: TRBJ2-2; clone_size: -; v_call: TRBV5-4; cdr3_nt: TGTGCCAGCAGCCCTATTCAGGGAGGTACCGGGGAGCTGTTTTTT; cdr3_aa: CASSPIQGGTGELFF
cdr3_length: 16; d_call: -; j_call: TRBJ1-3; clone_size: -; v_call: TRBV12-1; cdr3_nt: TGTGCCAGCAGCTTTTTCTTACAGGTATCCGGAAACACCATATATTTT; cdr3_aa: CASSFFLQVSGNTIYF
cdr3_length: 15; d_call: -; j_call: TRBJ2-1; clone_size: -; v_call: TRBV11-2; cdr3_nt: TGTGCCAGCAGCTTAGTCGGGGGGCCCTACAATGAGCAGTTCTTC; cdr3_aa: CASSLVGGPYNEQFF
cdr3_length: 15; d_call: -; j_call: TRBJ1-1; clone_size: -; v_call: TRBV19; cdr3_nt: TGTGCCAGTGCCGGGAGGGGAAGCTTGAACACTGAAGCTTTCTTT; cdr3_aa: CASAGRGSLNTEAFF
cdr3_length: 16; d_call: TRBD1; j_call: TRBJ2-2; clone_size: -; v_call: TRBV2; cdr3_nt: TGTGCCAGCACGGGAAGGGGGACAGTAAACACCGGGGAGCTGTTTTTT; cdr3_aa: CASTGRGTVNTGELFF
cdr3_length: 18; d_call: TRBD2; j_call: TRBJ2-3; clone_size: -; v_call: TRBV7-8; cdr3_nt: TGTGCCAGCAGCTTAGTGACAGCGGGACTAGACGGCGCAGATACGCAGTATTTT; cdr3_aa: CASSLVTAGLDGADTQYF
cdr3_length: 12; d_call: -; j_call: TRBJ2-7; clone_size: once; v_call: TRBV30; cdr3_nt: TGTGCCTGGAGTGTAGGGGCCGACGAGCAGTACTTC; cdr3_aa: CAWSVGADEQYF
cdr3_length: 16; d_call: -; j_call: TRBJ2-7; clone_size: -; v_call: TRBV7-6; cdr3_nt: TGTGCCAGCAGCTTAGGGGGTCTCGAGAAACCTTACGAGCAGTACTTC; cdr3_aa: CASSLGGLEKPYEQYF
cdr3_length: 13; d_call: -; j_call: TRBJ2-7; clone_size: -; v_call: TRBV9; cdr3_nt: TGTGCCAGCAGCGTGGGACCAAGCTACGAGCAGTACTTC; cdr3_aa: CASSVGPSYEQYF
cdr3_length: 14; d_call: -; j_call: TRBJ1-2; clone_size: -; v_call: TRBV6-5; cdr3_nt: TGTGCCAGCAGCCCTCTTGGCAGAGCCTATGGCTACACCTTC; cdr3_aa: CASSPLGRAYGYTF
cdr3_length: 14; d_call: -; j_call: TRBJ1-1; clone_size: -; v_call: TRBV7-8; cdr3_nt: TGTGCCAGCAGCTCGGGACCGATGAACACTGAAGCTTTCTTT; cdr3_aa: CASSSGPMNTEAFF
cdr3_length: 13; d_call: -; j_call: TRBJ2-1; clone_size: -; v_call: TRBV9; cdr3_nt: TGTGCCAGCAGCGGGAGTTGGGAGTATGAGCAGTTCTTC; cdr3_aa: CASSGSWEYEQFF
cdr3_length: 16; d_call: -; j_call: TRBJ1-2; clone_size: -; v_call: TRBV29-1; cdr3_nt: TGCAGCGTTTTTTTGCCCGGGCAGCAACGCCTGCATGGCTACACCTTC; cdr3_aa: CSVFLPGQQRLHGYTF
cdr3_length: 18; d_call: TRBD2; j_call: TRBJ2-1; clone_size: -; v_call: TRBV7-8; cdr3_nt: TGTGCCAGCAGCTTAGTCACCCTTTCGCTAGCGGGTAACAATGAGCAGTTCTTC; cdr3_aa: CASSLVTLSLAGNNEQFF
cdr3_length: 17; d_call: TRBD2; j_call: TRBJ2-1; clone_size: -; v_call: TRBV27; cdr3_nt: TGTGCCAGCAGCCGAACGACTAGCGGGGGGGCGGTTAATGAGCAGTTCTTC; cdr3_aa: CASSRTTSGGAVNEQFF
cdr3_length: 15; d_call: TRBD2; j_call: TRBJ2-7; clone_size: -; v_call: TRBV7-6; cdr3_nt: TGTGCCAGCAGCCCCGGGACTAGCGGGAGGTACGAGCAGTACTTC; cdr3_aa: CASSPGTSGRYEQYF
cdr3_length: 17; d_call: TRBD2; j_call: TRBJ2-3; clone_size: -; v_call: TRBV2; cdr3_nt: TGTGCCAGCAGTCCCCTTGTTTTAGCGGGAGGGTGGGATACGCAGTATTTT; cdr3_aa: CASSPLVLAGGWDTQYF
cdr3_length: 14; d_call: -; j_call: TRBJ1-4; clone_size: once; v_call: TRBV9; cdr3_nt: TGTGCCAGCAGCGTAGAAGTCGGGAATGAAAAACTGTTTTTT; cdr3_aa: CASSVEVGNEKLFF
cdr3_length: 17; d_call: TRBD1; j_call: TRBJ1-2; clone_size: -; v_call: TRBV18; cdr3_nt: TGTGCCAGCTCACCACCTGAGGGCAGGGGGGGAAGCTATGGCTACACCTTC; cdr3_aa: CASSPPEGRGGSYGYTF
cdr3_length: 15; d_call: TRBD1; j_call: TRBJ2-1; clone_size: -; v_call: TRBV5-6; cdr3_nt: TGTGCCAGCACATGGGTACAGGGGTCCTACAATGAGCAGTTCTTC; cdr3_aa: CASTWVQGSYNEQFF
cdr3_length: 14; d_call: -; j_call: TRBJ2-2; clone_size: -; v_call: TRBV6-5; cdr3_nt: TGTGCCAGCAGTTTGCCTAGGAACACCGGGGAGCTGTTTTTT; cdr3_aa: CASSLPRNTGELFF
cdr3_length: 13; d_call: -; j_call: TRBJ1-1; clone_size: -; v_call: TRBV6-1; cdr3_nt: TGTGCCAGCAGTGGGTTGGGGGTCACTGAAGCTTTCTTT; cdr3_aa: CASSGLGVTEAFF
cdr3_length: 15; d_call: TRBD2; j_call: TRBJ2-1; clone_size: -; v_call: TRBV30; cdr3_nt: TGTGCCTGGACCCTTTCTAGCGGGCCCCTTAATGAGCAGTTCTTC; cdr3_aa: CAWTLSSGPLNEQFF
cdr3_length: 14; d_call: TRBD1; j_call: TRBJ2-7; clone_size: -; v_call: TRBV27; cdr3_nt: TGTGCCAGCAGTTCGGGACAGGGTGCCTACGAGCAGTACTTC; cdr3_aa: CASSSGQGAYEQYF
cdr3_length: 15; d_call: -; j_call: TRBJ1-2; clone_size: -; v_call: TRBV4-1; cdr3_nt: TGCGCCAGCAGCCTCGTCAGTCCACAAGCCTATGGCTACACCTTC; cdr3_aa: CASSLVSPQAYGYTF
cdr3_length: 14; d_call: -; j_call: TRBJ2-7; clone_size: -; v_call: TRBV7-6; cdr3_nt: TGTGCCAGCAGCCAATACGGGACGGGAGACGAGCAGTACTTC; cdr3_aa: CASSQYGTGDEQYF
cdr3_length: 13; d_call: -; j_call: TRBJ2-7; clone_size: -; v_call: TRBV5-8; cdr3_nt: TGTGCCAGCAGCTGGGACCTCTCCTACGAGCAGTACTTC; cdr3_aa: CASSWDLSYEQYF
cdr3_length: 15; d_call: -; j_call: TRBJ2-7; clone_size: once; v_call: TRBV5-5; cdr3_nt: TGTGCCAGCACCCCGACAGGCTTGGGGTCCTACGAGCAGTACTTC; cdr3_aa: CASTPTGLGSYEQYF
cdr3_length: 14; d_call: TRBD1; j_call: TRBJ2-1; clone_size: -; v_call: TRBV27; cdr3_nt: TGTGCCAGCAGCCCAGGGACAGGGATGGATGAGCAGTTCTTC; cdr3_aa: CASSPGTGMDEQFF
cdr3_length: 13; d_call: -; j_call: TRBJ2-2; clone_size: once; v_call: TRBV30; cdr3_nt: TGTGCCTGGAGTGAGGAGAACACCGGGGAGCTGTTTTTT; cdr3_aa: CAWSEENTGELFF
cdr3_length: 18; d_call: TRBD1; j_call: TRBJ1-5; clone_size: few; v_call: TRBV2; cdr3_nt: TGTGCCAGCAGTGGGCGGCAGGGGGCTCGGCTCGGCAATCAGCCCCAGCATTTT; cdr3_aa: CASSGRQGARLGNQPQHF